This entry lists 24 T cell receptor beta chains sequenced from one sample in a study of a mutant IDH1 vaccine in newly diagnosed glioma. Libraries were prepared by immunoSEQ multiplex PCR; TCRdb keeps only in-frame clonotypes and omits some of them. This sample has 50,000 to 65,000 clones, with more than 85% found just once. These TCRs are of unknown antigen specificity. Time point reported: week 11, during vaccination. Every vaccination contained 300 ug of the mutant IDH1 20-mer peptide and was paired with topical imiquimod. The source material was PBMCs, sampled from a glioma patient whose treatment included an IDH1 peptide vaccine. These receptors came from a man between 50 and 59 years old with glioma.

The chain uses TRBV15 and TRBJ2-5; possible D gene TRBD2, 6 bases. This CDR3 spans 24 amino acids. Trimming pared 0 bases from V and 0 bases from J, leaving 35 bases between. Germline V gene data show CDR1 as LNHNV and CDR2 as YYDKDF (reference sequence). The CDR3 DNA reads TGTGCCACCAGCAGAGATAGATTGAGGTTGGAGGGATTAACGGGAGAGGTTTACCAAGAGACCCAGTACTTC. This gives the protein CATSRDRLRLEGLTGEVYQETQYF.

The V gene is TRBV30, the J gene TRBJ2-7; 7 positions match TRBD1. The CDR3 runs 15 residues. CDR1 and CDR2 from the germline V gene are GTSNPN and SVGIG (reference sequence). Trimming at V came to 2 bases and at J to 0 bases, leaving 7 bases not matched to a gene. The CDR3 DNA reads as TGTGCCTGGAGTCAGGGACAGCCTTCCTCCTACGAGCAGTACTTC. This encodes CAWSQGQPSSYEQYF. Full variable domain (outside the CDR3, taken from reference TRBV30 and TRBJ2-7): SQTIHQWPATLVQPVGSPLSLECTVEGTSNPNLYWYRQAAGRGLQLLFYSVGIGQISSEVPQNLSASRPQDRQFILSSKKLLLSDSGFYLCAWSQGQPSSYEQYFGPGTRLTVT.

This sequence joins TRBV10-3 and TRBJ2-7; D not certain. V lost 3 bases, J lost 6 bases, and 12 bases lay in between. Germline V gives CDR1 ENHRY, CDR2 SYGVKD. The CDR3 loop spans 13 amino acids. Here the CDR3 reads CAISEGHKREQYF. The CDR3 bases are TGTGCCATCAGTGAAGGGCATAAGCGCGAGCAGTACTTC.

The chain combines TRBV7-2 with TRBJ1-1; possibly TRBD1 for D (6 bases). The V and J ends lost 5 bases and 0 bases respectively, with 16 bases between them. Germline V gene lookup returns CDR1 SGHTA and CDR2 FQGNSA. CDR3 size: 16 residues. CDR3 nucleotides: TGTGCCAGCAGCCACACGACAGGCTTCATGAACACTGAAGCTTTCTTT. It is translated as CASSHTTGFMNTEAFF.

The J gene is TRBJ2-1, the V gene TRBV4-2; TRBD2 agrees at 12 bases. The V and J ends lost 3 bases and 13 bases, in that order; junction bases with no gene match: 10. The germline V gene has CDR1 LGHNA and CDR2 YNFKEQ. The CDR3 has 15 residues. The CDR3, as DNA: TGTGCCAGCAGCCATGGTGAGACTAGCGGGGGTGCTCAGTTCTTC. It specifies CASSHGETSGGAQFF.

The chain links TRBV5-1 to TRBJ2-4; D is perhaps TRBD2 (5 bases). Germline V gene lookup returns CDR1 SGHRS and CDR2 YFSETQ. V lost 4 bases, J lost 6 bases, and 20 bases lay in between. The CDR3 consists of 16 residues. The CDR3 sequence: CASSPALAAKGNIQYF. The CDR3 nucleotides are TGCGCCAGCAGCCCGGCCCTAGCAGCAAAGGGAAACATTCAGTACTTC.

The chain employs TRBV4-1 and TRBJ2-6, with 12 bases fitting TRBD2. J gave up 3 bases and V 4 bases, and 10 bases lay outside the gene matches. This CDR3 has 19 residues. Germline assignment: CDR1 MGHRA and CDR2 YSYEKL. The CDR3 sequence: CASSRQLAGGPSGANVLTF. The DNA of the CDR3 is TGCGCCAGCAGCCGACAGCTAGCGGGAGGGCCTAGTGGGGCCAACGTCCTGACTTTC.

In DNA, the CDR3 is TGTGCCTGGAGTGTAGGTTCGAGGACTGAAGCTTTCTTT. It is translated as CAWSVGSRTEAFF. The rearrangement uses TRBV30 and TRBJ1-1; D gene uncertain. The CDR3 extends over 13 amino acids. Trimming removed 0 bases from V and 5 bases from J, with 10 bases in between. Looked up from germline, CDR1 is GTSNPN and CDR2 is SVGIG (reference sequence).

The rearrangement joins TRBV19 to TRBJ1-1; tentatively, D is TRBD1 (6 bases). The CDR3 spans 15 residues. V was shortened by 3 bases and J by 4 bases, with 15 bases between the two germline ends. CDR1 is LNHDA, CDR2 SQIVND, per germline (reference sequence). The CDR3 nucleotides read TGTGCCAGTAGTATTACAGGGTTTAAGGGCACTGAAGCTTTCTTT. Its translation is CASSITGFKGTEAFF.

The rearrangement links TRBV7-8 to TRBJ2-1; TRBD1 agrees at 7 bases. V shed 3 bases and J 6 bases; nucleotides not matched to a gene: 8. Germline CDR1 and CDR2: SGHVS and FQNEAQ. The CDR3 sequence is 15 residues long. The CDR3 nucleotides are TGTGCCAGCAGCTTGAGGGACAGCTTTTCCAATGAGCAGTTCTTC. This sequence encodes CASSLRDSFSNEQFF. Complete variable domain (other parts from reference TRBV7-8 and TRBJ2-1): GAGVSQSPRYKVAKRGQDVALRCDPISGHVSLFWYQQALGQGPEFLTYFQNEAQLDKSGLPSDRFFAERPEGSVSTLKIQRTQQEDSAVYLCASSLRDSFSNEQFFGPGTRLTVL.

The chain has TRBV4-1 and TRBJ2-7; D is ambiguous. The ends were cut back, 2 bases at V and 4 bases at J, with 6 bases in the middle. Germline CDR1 reads MGHRA; CDR2 reads YSYEKL. CDR3 length equals 12 residues. This CDR3 reads CASSQNGYEQYF. The CDR3 nucleotides read TGCGCCAGCAGCCAAAATGGTTACGAGCAGTACTTC.

For this clone: The junction departs from the called germline gene at one end, perhaps through a read error. V is TRBV18 and J is TRBJ1-1; D call uncertain. CDR1 and CDR2 (germline): KGHSH, LQKENI. The CDR3 is 11 amino acids. The CDR3 spells CASSNVGGREF. CDR3 in DNA: TGTGCCAGCTCAAACGTTGGAGGCCGGGAGTTT.

The CDR3 DNA reads as TGTGCCAGTACCAACCCCCTTGAGGGGAGCCCCTATGGTACGCAGTATTTT. Protein product: CASTNPLEGSPYGTQYF. The J gene is TRBJ2-3, the V gene TRBV19; D assignment may be TRBD1 or TRBD2 (5 bases each). Germline CDR1 is LNHDA and CDR2 is SQIVND (reference sequence). V was pared by 7 bases and J by 8 bases, with 28 bases between. This CDR3 is 17 amino acids long.

This chain links TRBV6-6 with TRBJ1-2, with a possible D match to TRBD1 (5 bases). The CDR3 has 16 amino acids. Trimming pared 1 base from V and 4 bases from J, leaving 16 bases between. Germline V CDR1 and CDR2: MNHNY, SVGAGI (reference sequence). CDR3 amino acids: CASSYWGGRGGYGYTF. The CDR3 nucleotides are TGTGCCAGCAGTTACTGGGGCGGAAGGGGAGGCTATGGCTACACCTTC.

V and J are TRBV7-9 and TRBJ2-2; 7 nucleotides agree with TRBD1. Germline V lookup: CDR1 SEHNR, CDR2 FQNEAQ (reference sequence). With 7 bases clipped from V and 3 bases from J, the junction kept 11 bases outside the gene matches. The CDR3 sequence is 16 residues long. CDR3 protein: CASTKGGTADTGELFF. In DNA form, the CDR3 reads TGTGCCAGCACCAAAGGTGGGACAGCGGACACCGGGGAGCTGTTTTTT.

V is TRBV4-3 and J is TRBJ1-6, with TRBD1 identical over 10 bases. The length of the CDR3 is 15 residues. J was trimmed by 10 bases and V by 3 bases; bases with no gene match: 6. Germline CDR1 is LGHNA and CDR2 is YSLEER. CDR3 sequence reads: CASSHGTGEGSPLHF. CDR3 nucleotide sequence: TGCGCCAGCAGCCACGGGACAGGGGAGGGATCACCCCTCCACTTT.

J is TRBJ2-1 and V is TRBV5-1; TRBD2 agrees at 7 bases. The CDR3 loop spans 17 amino acids. CDR1 and CDR2 (germline): SGHRS, YFSETQ. Trimming at V came to 0 bases and at J to 3 bases, leaving 9 bases not matched to a gene. The CDR3 protein is CASSLARELQHYNEQFF. The CDR3 DNA is TGCGCCAGCAGCTTGGCGCGGGAGCTCCAACACTACAATGAGCAGTTCTTC.

The V call is TRBV9, the J call TRBJ2-3; a possible D gene is TRBD2 (5 bases). This CDR3 has 15 amino acids. The V gene's germline CDR1 is SGDLS and CDR2 YYNGEE. The V end was cut by 4 bases, the J end by 0 bases, with 12 bases between. The CDR3 coding sequence is TGTGCCAGCAGCCTTCTCGAGGGCAGCACAGATACGCAGTATTTT. The encoded protein is CASSLLEGSTDTQYF.

This chain uses TRBV10-2 with TRBJ2-7; no clear D gene. CDR1 WSHSY and CDR2 SAAADI come from the germline V gene. V lost 9 bases, J lost 4 bases, and 13 bases lay in between. The length of the CDR3 is 12 residues. CDR3 sequence reads: CASGAQIYEQYF. The CDR3 DNA reads as TGCGCCAGTGGCGCACAGATTTACGAGCAGTACTTC.

This chain joins TRBV30 and TRBJ1-5; D is possibly TRBD1 (6 bases). CDR3 length: 14 residues. Trimming stripped 3 bases from V and 2 bases from J, with 11 bases between. The germline V gene encodes CDR1 GTSNPN and CDR2 SVGIG (reference sequence). Here the CDR3 reads CAWRGPGGNQPQHF. The DNA for the CDR3 is TGTGCCTGGAGAGGACCAGGGGGCAATCAGCCCCAGCATTTT.

V and J are TRBV2 and TRBJ1-1; no clear D. V was pared by 2 bases and J by 0 bases, with 7 bases between. The CDR3 sequence is 14 residues long. Germline V gene lookup returns CDR1 SNHLY and CDR2 FYNNEI. This CDR3 reads CASSEPHLNTEAFF. DNA of the CDR3: TGTGCCAGCAGTGAACCCCACTTGAACACTGAAGCTTTCTTT.

This chain links TRBV20-1 with TRBJ1-1; D perhaps matches TRBD1 (6 bases). The CDR3 length is 11 residues. V was clipped by 0 bases and J by 8 bases, with 7 bases between them. CDR1 DFQATT and CDR2 SNEGSKA come from the germline V gene (reference sequence). CDR3 sequence reads: CSARDQGEAFF. As DNA, the CDR3 is TGCAGTGCTAGAGACCAGGGGGAAGCTTTCTTT.

V is TRBV12-2 and J is TRBJ2-7; the table's TRBD1 call for D was not verified on the DNA. TRBV12-2 is given as a pseudogene. The CDR3 totals 15 residues. This CDR3 reads CASRLAEGQAYEQYF. The CDR3 coding sequence is TGTGCAAGTCGCTTAGCCGAAGGACAGGCCTACGAGCAGTACTTC.

CDR3: CASNQDRGYNQPQHF. The CDR3 coding sequence is TGTGCCAGTAACCAAGACAGGGGTTACAATCAGCCCCAGCATTTT. The chain uses TRBV19 and TRBJ1-5, with 8 nucleotides matching TRBD1. Germline CDR1 and CDR2: LNHDA and SQIVND (reference sequence). CDR3 length: 15 residues. After removal of 7 bases from V and 3 bases from J, the junction contained 8 bases not matched to a gene.